A single sample gave rise to the 14 T cell receptor beta chains below, sequenced in a study of T cells in Graves' hyperthyroidism and ophthalmopathy. What was amplified from RNA transcripts were TCR beta CDR3 regions. A first-round RT-PCR of the TCR CDR3 used the HTBI primer set. In TCRdb, the multiplex PCR reads were re-called with MiXCR into one record per CDR3 protein. The table lists 490,000 or so distinct CDR3 sequences, about 20% of them singletons. What was sequenced was blood. All receptors come from an older woman with Graves' ophthalmopathy.

In its sample, this clonotype was seen many times. The V gene is TRBV11-2, the J gene TRBJ2-5; D is uncertain. This CDR3 spans 13 amino acids. V lost 1 base and J 5 bases, leaving 8 bases between the germline ends. Per the germline V gene, CDR1 is SGHAT and CDR2 is FQNNGV. CDR3: CASSLGSWETQYF. The CDR3 region has the DNA TGTGCCAGCAGCTTAGGGAGTTGGGAGACCCAGTACTTC.

The chain recombines TRBV20-1 with TRBJ2-1; TRBD1 or TRBD2 may be the D gene (5 bases each). The CDR3 length is 13 residues. Germline CDR1 DFQATT, CDR2 SNEGSKA (reference sequence). The germline V and J ends were trimmed by 8 bases and 9 bases, with 20 bases remaining between them. The CDR3 is CSTNRDAPFEQFF. In DNA, the CDR3 is TGCAGTACAAACCGGGACGCTCCTTTTGAGCAGTTCTTC.

In this sample, this clonotype turned up many times. V and J are TRBV20-1 and TRBJ2-1; TRBD2 matches 10 bases. The germline CDR1 and CDR2 sequences are DFQATT and SNEGSKA (reference sequence). This CDR3 is 14 amino acids long. Trimming took 3 bases from V and 9 from J; bases not matched to a gene: 8. The CDR3 protein is CSASRASGSGEQFF. CDR3 nucleotides: TGCAGTGCTAGTCGCGCTAGCGGGAGTGGTGAGCAGTTCTTC.

This clonotype has only a few counts. This chain links TRBV6-1 with TRBJ1-3; no clear D gene. Trimming removed 5 bases at V and 1 base at J, with 12 bases between. The CDR3 runs 15 residues. Germline-derived CDR1 and CDR2 are MNHNS and SASEGT. CDR3 in amino acids: CASSPLTSSGNTIYF. Written as DNA, the CDR3 is TGTGCCAGCAGTCCCCTGACAAGTTCTGGAAACACCATATATTTT.

V and J are TRBV9 and TRBJ1-1, with 9 bases matching TRBD1. This CDR3 has 15 amino acids. Germline-derived CDR1 and CDR2 are SGDLS and YYNGEE. V lost 3 bases and J lost 4; bases outside the gene matches: 7. The chain's CDR3 is CASSAGTGIGTEAFF. In DNA form, the CDR3 reads TGTGCCAGCAGCGCCGGGACAGGGATTGGCACTGAAGCTTTCTTT.

The V and J genes are TRBV7-9 and TRBJ2-2; a weak D match, TRBD2 (6 bases). The ends were cut back, 5 bases at V and 0 bases at J, with 13 bases in the middle. The CDR3 totals 16 residues. CDR1 SEHNR and CDR2 FQNEAQ come from the germline V gene (reference sequence). In DNA, the CDR3 is TGTGCCAGCAGCCCTTATGCGGGATCGAACACCGGGGAGCTGTTTTTT. Protein sequence: CASSPYAGSNTGELFF. Supplemented by reference TRBV7-9 and TRBJ2-2, the full variable domain reads DTGVSQNPRHKITKRGQNVTFRCDPISEHNRLYWYRQTLGQGPEFLTYFQNEAQLEKSRLLSDRFSAERPKGSFSTLEIQRTEQGDSAMYLCASSPYAGSNTGELFFGEGSRLTVL.

The V call is TRBV10-3, the J call TRBJ2-2; 9 bases are a match to TRBD1. CDR1 and CDR2 from the germline V gene are ENHRY and SYGVKD. Trimming at V came to 6 bases and at J to 3 bases, leaving 2 bases not matched to a gene. The CDR3 covers 14 residues. For the CDR3, the DNA is TGTGCCATCAGCGGGGACAGGGACACCGGGGAGCTGTTTTTT. Amino acid sequence: CAISGDRDTGELFF.

This clonotype was found a few times. V and J are TRBV6-1 and TRBJ2-4; D ambiguous. Trimming removed 8 bases from V and 7 bases from J, with 6 bases in between. This CDR3 spans 10 amino acids. The germline V gene has CDR1 MNHNS and CDR2 SASEGT. CDR3 amino acids: CASEENIQYF. The CDR3 nucleotides are TGTGCCAGCGAGGAGAACATTCAGTACTTC.

The chain employs TRBV7-2 and TRBJ1-1, with D uncertain. CDR3 length: 15 amino acids. V was cut by 4 bases and J by 3 bases, with 15 bases left in between. CDR1 is SGHTA, CDR2 FQGNSA, per germline. CDR3 in DNA: TGTGCCAGCAGCTCGCTATTTGGTCGGGACACTGAAGCTTTCTTT. Amino acids: CASSSLFGRDTEAFF.

This clonotype was seen more than once but under ten times. This chain uses TRBV7-9 with TRBJ2-3; the match to TRBD2 covers 13 bases. The CDR3 runs to 20 residues. Germline values: CDR1 SEHNR, CDR2 FQNEAQ (reference sequence). V dropped 0 bases and J dropped 0; count of bases not matched to a gene: 9. The CDR3 bases are TGTGCCAGCAGCTTAGCCCAAGGACTAGCGGGAGACCGTAGCACAGATACGCAGTATTTT. Residues: CASSLAQGLAGDRSTDTQYF.

This clonotype showed up just a few times. The gene calls are TRBV28 and TRBJ1-2, with TRBD1 matching over 11 bases. CDR1 and CDR2 from the germline V gene are MDHEN and SYDVKM. Unmatched junction bases numbered 8, after V lost 6 bases and J lost 8 bases. The CDR3 covers 14 residues. CDR3 residues: CASSRTWTGGGYTF. The CDR3 nucleotides are TGTGCCAGCAGCCGAACCTGGACAGGGGGCGGCTACACCTTC.

This clonotype was seen at least ten times. The chain employs TRBV10-2 and TRBJ1-1; D call uncertain. Looked up from germline, CDR1 is WSHSY and CDR2 is SAAADI. The ends were cut back, 7 bases at V and 3 bases at J, with 6 bases in the middle. The CDR3 is 11 amino acids. For the CDR3, the DNA is TGCGCCAGCATACAGTACACTGAAGCTTTCTTT. As protein: CASIQYTEAFF.

This clonotype was detected a few times. The genes are TRBV30 and TRBJ2-5; D is uncertain. V was clipped by 3 bases and J by 4 bases, with 6 bases between them. This CDR3 contains 11 residues. Germline V gene data show CDR1 as GTSNPN and CDR2 as SVGIG (reference sequence). The CDR3 loop reads CAWSPRETQYF. CDR3 nucleotides: TGTGCCTGGAGCCCTCGAGAGACCCAGTACTTC.

This chain uses TRBV20-1 with TRBJ2-1; 14 nucleotides match TRBD2. CDR1 DFQATT and CDR2 SNEGSKA come from the germline V gene (reference sequence). Trimming took 0 bases from V and 9 from J; bases not matched to a gene: 7. This CDR3 is built from 16 residues. The CDR3 coding sequence is TGCAGTGCTAGAGATGGGGGACTAGCGGGAGTGGGTGAGCAGTTCTTC. Encoded protein: CSARDGGLAGVGEQFF.